This T cell receptor beta chain was documented in a study of shared clonotypes between healthy human individuals. Study-level findings and limits: Among donors, sharing of clonotypes was expected to be affected by sequencing depth.

Trimming took 3 bases from V and 4 from J; bases not matched to a gene: 8. The CDR3 runs to 17 residues. Germline V lookup: CDR1 MDHEN, CDR2 SYDVKM. This clone was observed once. Its antigen is unidentified. Researchers partitioned CD4+ cells into CD45RA+ naive and CD45RA-negative memory subsets. This table comes from immunoSEQ multiplex PCR, and its TCRdb copy is limited to in-frame clones, with some not included. The sample holds over a million clones; approximately 80% are singletons and the top ten take 0.61%. This TCR derives from a man in his late teens or twenties in good health. Some clones in this sample may be carry-over from other donors' samples. The gene calls are TRBV28 and TRBJ1-4; 10 positions match TRBD1. The sample taken for sequencing was memory CD4+ T cells from PBMCs. Subset indicated: CD45RA-negative fraction. The CDR3 DNA is TGTGCCAGCAGTTTTTGGGACAGGGGCTTATTTAATGAAAAACTGTTTTTT. It specifies CASSFWDRGLFNEKLFF.